Listed below are T cell receptor beta chains from one sample, sequenced in a study of T cell responses to AZD1222 COVID-19 vaccine. Method: immunoSEQ multiplex PCR; TCRdb's copy keeps in-frame clones and lacks some. In the table there are more than 150,000 clones, over 80% of which are singletons. The input for sequencing was peripheral blood, taken on day 0 of AZD1222 vaccination. The origin of the receptors is an adult in good health. Both conserved end residues are part of each CDR3. Each record gives: J gene, clone size, D gene, V gene, CDR3 DNA, CDR3 protein. D genes are given only for firm matches. Rows may omit the clone size; those that give it use once, few, many or a size class.

>TRBJ2-5|-|-|TRBV2
TGTGCCAGCAGTAAGAGGGAGACCCAGTACTTC
CASSKRETQYF
>TRBJ1-3|-|-|TRBV3-1/TRBV3-2
TGTGCCAGCAGCCCCAGGATGATTGTAGGAAACACCATATATTTT
CASSPRMIVGNTIYF
>TRBJ1-3|-|TRBD1|TRBV27
TGTGCCAGCAGGGTGACAGGGTCGGGAAACACCATATATTTT
CASRVTGSGNTIYF
>TRBJ1-5|-|-|TRBV19
TGTGCCAGTAGTGGAGAATTAGGCCAGCCCCAGCATTTT
CASSGELGQPQHF
>TRBJ1-2|-|-|TRBV28
TGTGCCAGCAGTTCCGCCGCCAGGGTCGTTGATGGCTACACCTTC
CASSSAARVVDGYTF
>TRBJ2-5|-|-|TRBV5-4
TGTGCCAGCAGCGCGAATCAGGGGGGGGAGACCCAGTACTTC
CASSANQGGETQYF
>TRBJ1-4|once|-|TRBV2
TGTGCCAGCAGTGAACTCAGGTCTAATGAAAAACTGTTTTTT
CASSELRSNEKLFF
>TRBJ2-3|-|-|TRBV28
TGTGCCAGCAGTTTAGAGGGAAGGCGGAGTTTTAACACAGATACGCAGTATTTT
CASSLEGRRSFNTDTQYF
>TRBJ2-7|-|-|TRBV1
TGCACCAGCAGCCGCGGCAGGCCCAGCTGCGAGCAGTACTTC
CTSSRGRPSCEQYF
>TRBJ2-3|few|-|TRBV7-2
TGTGCCAGCAGCCCGACACCGGAGGGCCCCAACCTAGGTACGCAGTATTTT
CASSPTPEGPNLGTQYF
>TRBJ2-1|-|-|TRBV23-1
TGCGCCAGCAGTCCGTTTCAGGGCGAACAACTCTCTTACAATGAGCAGTTCTTC
CASSPFQGEQLSYNEQFF
>TRBJ2-7|-|TRBD1|TRBV28
TGTGCCAGCAGGGGACAGGGGGGATCCTACGAGCAGTACTTC
CASRGQGGSYEQYF
>TRBJ2-7|-|-|TRBV3-1/TRBV3-2
TGTGCCAGCAGCCAAGTCTCGGTATCCTACGAGCAGTACTTC
CASSQVSVSYEQYF
>TRBJ2-7|once|TRBD1|TRBV28
TGTGCCAGCAGTCCGGACAGGCCCTACGAGCAGTACTTC
CASSPDRPYEQYF
>TRBJ1-2|-|TRBD1|TRBV4-2
TGTGCCAGCGGATTTACCGGGACAGGGGATTCTAACTATGGCTACACCTTC
CASGFTGTGDSNYGYTF
>TRBJ1-3|-|-|TRBV28
TGTGCCAGCAGTTCTCCCCGACTGGGAAACACCATATATTTT
CASSSPRLGNTIYF
>TRBJ2-5|-|-|TRBV7-9
TGTGCCAGCAGCCCACCTCCACAAGAGACCCAGTACTTC
CASSPPPQETQYF
>TRBJ1-5|-|-|TRBV3-1/TRBV3-2
TGTGCCAGCAGCCAAGATTTTGGGGGCGTTCAGCCCCAGCATTTT
CASSQDFGGVQPQHF
>TRBJ2-7|-|TRBD1|TRBV6-5
TGTGCCAGCAGCTCTCAGGGGGCGCTCAGCTACGAGCAGTACTTC
CASSSQGALSYEQYF
>TRBJ1-6|-|-|TRBV6-5
TGTGCCAGCATTGCCGGGACAACAAATAATTCACCCCTCCACTTT
CASIAGTTNNSPLHF
>TRBJ2-7|-|-|TRBV30
TGTGCCTGTCGGGGGACTCGGTCCTACGAGCAGTACTTC
CACRGTRSYEQYF
>TRBJ1-4|-|TRBD1|TRBV5-4
TGTGCCAGCAGCTCGACAGGGAATGAAAAACTGTTTTTT
CASSSTGNEKLFF
>TRBJ2-1|-|TRBD2|TRBV28
TGTGCCAGCAGTTTAACCCCTAGCGGGAGACAGAATGAGCAGTTCTTC
CASSLTPSGRQNEQFF
>TRBJ2-5|-|-|TRBV5-1
TGCGCCAGCAGCGACCCCGGGGGCCAGGGGGAGACCCAGTACTTC
CASSDPGGQGETQYF
>TRBJ2-7|-|-|TRBV11-2
TGTGCCAGCAAAACCGGGGACGAGCAGTACTTC
CASKTGDEQYF
>TRBJ1-3|-|-|TRBV5-1
TGCGCCAGCAGCTTGGCGCGGGGGCCTGGAAACACCATATATTTT
CASSLARGPGNTIYF
>TRBJ1-6|-|-|TRBV5-1
TGCGCCAGCAGCTCGCCCCAGGGAAGGAATTCACCCCTCCACTTT
CASSSPQGRNSPLHF
>TRBJ2-2|-|TRBD1|TRBV7-6
TGTGCCAGCAGCTTAGGAAGGACAGGGGGGAACACCGGGGAGCTGTTTTTT
CASSLGRTGGNTGELFF
>TRBJ2-3|-|TRBD2|TRBV5-1
TGCGCCAGCAGCTTCTCGGCGGGGGGCACAGATACGCAGTATTTT
CASSFSAGGTDTQYF
>TRBJ1-4|-|TRBD1|TRBV5-6
TGTGCCAGCAGCTTACAGGGGCAGGGTGAAAAACTGTTTTTT
CASSLQGQGEKLFF
>TRBJ1-4|-|-|TRBV9
TGTGCCAGCAGCGTAGCTCTGGATGAAAAACTGTTTTTT
CASSVALDEKLFF
>TRBJ2-5|-|-|TRBV30
TGTGCCTGGAGTGTAAAAGAGACCCAGTACTTC
CAWSVKETQYF
>TRBJ2-2|-|-|TRBV28
TGTGCCAGCAGTTCGTTCACCACCGGGGAGCTGTTTTTT
CASSSFTTGELFF
>TRBJ1-2|-|-|TRBV28
TGTGCCAGCAGCCTCGGGACTGTCCAAGGGAAGTATGGCTACACCTTC
CASSLGTVQGKYGYTF
>TRBJ2-1|-|TRBD2|TRBV9
TGTGCCAGCGGGACTAGCCGGTTCGATGAGCAGTTCTTC
CASGTSRFDEQFF
>TRBJ2-1|-|TRBD2|TRBV7-2
TGTGCCAGCAGCTTACGCACTAGCGGGGTCCTGATGGAGCAGTTCTTC
CASSLRTSGVLMEQFF
>TRBJ2-3|-|TRBD1|TRBV5-8
TGTGCCAGCAGTCCGGGACAGGGGAACACAGATACGCAGTATTTT
CASSPGQGNTDTQYF
>TRBJ2-5|-|-|TRBV21-1
TGTGCCAGGGTAGGGACAGTTCAAGAGACCCAGTACTTC
CARVGTVQETQYF
>TRBJ1-4|once|-|TRBV28
TGTGCCAGCAGTTTATCCTTGGGAGGACACGATGAAAAACTGTTTTTT
CASSLSLGGHDEKLFF
>TRBJ2-1|-|TRBD2|TRBV6-5
TGTGCCAGCTATACCGGACTAGCGGGGCACAATGAGCAGTTCTTC
CASYTGLAGHNEQFF
>TRBJ2-1|-|TRBD2|TRBV3-1/TRBV3-2
TGTGCCAGCAGCCAAGATATAAAAGCCCCCACTAGCGGCAATCCCAACCACAATGAGCAGTTCTTC
CASSQDIKAPTSGNPNHNEQFF
>TRBJ1-6|-|-|TRBV12-1
TGTGCCAGCAGCAAAGACAGGGCGAGAAAGAATTCACCCCTCCACTTT
CASSKDRARKNSPLHF
>TRBJ2-1|-|-|TRBV4-1
TGCGCCAGCAGCCGGACAGGGTATGGTCTAGCGGGGAACAATGAGCAGTTCTTC
CASSRTGYGLAGNNEQFF
>TRBJ1-2|-|-|TRBV28
TGTGCCAGCAGTTTACTCACAGGGAACTATGGCTACACCTTC
CASSLLTGNYGYTF
>TRBJ2-7|-|-|TRBV19
TGTGCCAGTAGTCCCCTTGGGGCAGGACGTAAGTACTTC
CASSPLGAGRKYF
>TRBJ1-3|-|-|TRBV13
TGTGCCAGCAGCCGATTTGGAAACACCATATATTTT
CASSRFGNTIYF
>TRBJ2-1|-|-|TRBV5-1
TGCGCCAGCAGCTTCACCGGGGGACAAGAATGGAATGAGCAGTTCTTC
CASSFTGGQEWNEQFF
>TRBJ1-2|-|-|TRBV28
TGTGCCACCTCTTCGACAGAAGGCTATGGCTACACCTTC
CATSSTEGYGYTF
>TRBJ1-3|-|-|TRBV5-1
TGCGCCAGCAGCTCGTCTCCAGGGACCTCTGGAAACACCATATATTTT
CASSSSPGTSGNTIYF
>TRBJ2-4|-|TRBD2|TRBV24-1
TGTGCCACCAGTGAGATGGGGGACATGGGACTAGCGGGAGGGCCGGGCAAAAACATTCAGTACTTC
CATSEMGDMGLAGGPGKNIQYF
>TRBJ1-3|-|-|TRBV28
TGTGCCAGCAGTCGCAGCTCTGGAAACACCATATATTTT
CASSRSSGNTIYF
>TRBJ2-5|-|TRBD2|TRBV5-1
TGCGCCAGCAGCCACCGCGGGGGGCAAGAGACCCAGTACTTC
CASSHRGGQETQYF
>TRBJ1-5|few|-|TRBV2
TGTGCCAGCAGTGAAGAATCTACAGGGACCCAGCCCCAGCATTTT
CASSEESTGTQPQHF
>TRBJ2-4|-|-|TRBV9
TGTGCCAGAAAGGGGTTTCGGTTACGGGGAACGTTAGCCAAAAACATTCAGTACTTC
CARKGFRLRGTLAKNIQYF
>TRBJ2-1|once|TRBD2|TRBV19
TGTGCCAGTAGTAGTGGACTAGCGGCTCTCGACTACAATGAGCAGTTCTTC
CASSSGLAALDYNEQFF